Described below is a single T cell receptor (beta chain) sequence and its context. Its specificity is unknown. These data belong to a study of PD-1 blockade in classical Hodgkin lymphoma. The V gene's germline CDR1 is ENHRY and CDR2 SYGVKD. V was pared by 4 bases and J by 4 bases, with 10 bases of the junction left unmatched. The CDR3 covers 17 residues. Sequencing used immunoSEQ multiplex PCR; TCRdb keeps in-frame clones, though not all of them. The sample carries nearly 25,000 clones, around 81% recorded once. Broader study findings: Newly diagnosed patients had diversity similar to the baseline diversity of complete responders. Some patients started nivolumab under 1 year after ASCT, and they were excluded. Reports described newly diagnosed patients as having lower baseline TCR diversity than healthy donors. With respect to the repertoire differences, their causes, possibly disease activity or prior therapy, remain undefined.

Every patient had relapsed following autologous stem cell transplantation, and cohorts differed in brentuximab vedotin exposure. The rearrangement links TRBV10-3 to TRBJ1-5, with TRBD1 matching 10 bases. The sequenced sample was peripheral blood mononuclear cells (PBMCs), obtained before the second cycle of nivolumab. The TCR originated in a human donor with classical Hodgkin lymphoma. CDR3 in DNA: TGTGCCATCAGTGCGCATATACCGGGACAGGGGAATCAGCCCCAGCATTTT. As protein: CAISAHIPGQGNQPQHF.